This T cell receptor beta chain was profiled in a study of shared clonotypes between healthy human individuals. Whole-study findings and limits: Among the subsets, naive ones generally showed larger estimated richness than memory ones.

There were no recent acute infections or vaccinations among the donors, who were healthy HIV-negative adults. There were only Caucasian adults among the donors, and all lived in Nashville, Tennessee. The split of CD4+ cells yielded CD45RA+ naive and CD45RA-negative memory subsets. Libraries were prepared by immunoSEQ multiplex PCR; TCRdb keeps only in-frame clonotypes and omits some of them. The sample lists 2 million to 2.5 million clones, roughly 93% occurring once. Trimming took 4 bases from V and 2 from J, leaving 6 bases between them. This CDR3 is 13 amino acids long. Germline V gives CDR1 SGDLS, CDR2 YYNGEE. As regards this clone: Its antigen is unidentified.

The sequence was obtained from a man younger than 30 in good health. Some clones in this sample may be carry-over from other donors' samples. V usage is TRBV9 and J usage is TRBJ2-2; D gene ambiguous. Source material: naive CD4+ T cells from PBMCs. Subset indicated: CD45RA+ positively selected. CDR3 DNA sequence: TGTGCCAGCAGCCCCATTAACACCGGGGAGCTGTTTTTT. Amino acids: CASSPINTGELFF.